The 17 T cell receptor gamma chains listed next were all sequenced from one sample in a study of γδ T cells in repeated Plasmodium falciparum infection. Flow sorting of PBMC yielded separate Vgamma9/Vdelta2+ and Vdelta2-negative gammadelta T cell populations for bulk repertoire analysis. TCRdb reanalysed the multiplex PCR reads with CATT. The sample records roughly 24,000 gamma-chain clones, about 3% being singletons. Material for sequencing was gamma-delta T cells from blood. Receptors were obtained from a pool of human donors (malaria-infected and uninfected, not separated).

At least ten counts were recorded for this clone. The protein held in TCRdb is that of a much larger clone and does not match this DNA's translation at residue 4, likely because of a read error; the protein shown is translated from the DNA. This chain connects TRGV9 to TRGJ1 or TRGJ2. The germline V gene has CDR1 GITISATS and CDR2 ISYDGTV (reference sequence). The CDR3 consists of 13 residues. The CDR3 protein is CALREVRGDKKLF. CDR3 nucleotide sequence: TGTGCCTTGCGGGAGGTCCGCGGGGATAAGAAACTCTTT.

This clone occurred many times. CDR3 residues: CALWEVLAKKLF. The CDR3 DNA is TGTGCCTTGTGGGAGGTGCTGGCGAAGAAACTCTTT. The rearrangement uses TRGV9 and TRGJ1 or TRGJ2. Trimming cost V 0 bases and J 10 bases; bases outside gene matches: 6. This CDR3 region has 12 residues. Germline CDR1 and CDR2: GITISATS and ISYDGTV (reference sequence).

As concerns this clone: A read error likely explains this, since a far larger clone differs by one base. Other nucleotide sequences in the sample specify the same CDR3. V is TRGV2 and J is TRGJP2. The germline V gene encodes CDR1 EGSNGY and CDR2 YDSYNSKV. CDR3 length: 15 residues. The CDR3 is CATWTQYSSDWIKTF. The DNA for the CDR3 is TGTGCCACCTGGACTCAATATAGTAGTGATTGGATCAAGACGTTC.

This clone showed up just a few times. The protein given by TCRdb reflects a much larger clone and differs at residue 10 from this DNA's translation, likely from a read error; the protein shown is the DNA's translation. The chain recombines TRGV9 with TRGJ1 or TRGJ2. The germline V gene encodes CDR1 GITISATS and CDR2 ISYDGTV (reference sequence). The CDR3 sequence is 13 residues long. As DNA, the CDR3 is TGTGCCTTGTGGGAGCGCTTTTATTATAATAAACTCTTT. Protein: CALWERFYYNKLF.

This clone qualifies as medium-sized. The chain combines TRGV9 with TRGJP. Germline CDR1 is GITISATS and CDR2 is ISYDGTV (reference sequence). The ends lost 0 bases at V and 9 bases at J; junction bases unmatched: 5. The CDR3 runs to 16 residues. CDR3 bases: TGTGCCTTGTGGGAGGTGCAGCCGTTGGGCAAAAAAATCAAGGTATTT. This encodes CALWEVQPLGKKIKVF.

This clone occurred many times. A far larger clone lies a single base away; this is likely a read error. This sample includes further DNA sequences coding for the same CDR3. This chain links TRGV9 with TRGJP. No J gene was available from TCRdb, and it was assigned here by a germline match of the DNA. From germline, CDR1 is GITISATS and CDR2 ISYDGTV (reference sequence). CDR3 length: 15 amino acids. In nucleotides, the CDR3 is TGTGCCTTGTGGTCTCAAGAGTTGGGTAAAAAAATCAAGGTATTT. Amino acids: CALWSQELGKKIKVF.

This clone was counted a few times. A far more abundant clone sits one base away, making this likely a read error. In the same sample, other DNA sequences code for this CDR3. No J gene was named, though the V gene is TRGV9. The germline CDR1 and CDR2 sequences are GITISATS and ISYDGTV (reference sequence). The CDR3 consists of 15 residues. Here the CDR3 DNA reads TGTGCCTTGTGGCTTCGGGAGTTGGGCAAAAAAATCAAAGTATTT. Its translation: CALWLRELGKKIKVF.

This clone was seen repeatedly, ten times or more. The chain carries TRGV4 and TRGJ1 or TRGJ2. The CDR3 is made up of 13 amino acids. CDR1 and CDR2 (germline): EGSTGY, YDSYTSSV. With 3 bases clipped from V and 2 bases from J, the junction kept 4 bases outside the gene matches. The CDR3 is CATWDRYYYKKLF. CDR3 bases: TGTGCCACCTGGGATAGGTATTATTATAAGAAACTCTTT.

Note on this clone: The junction does not match germline at one end; this may be a read error. Additional DNA sequences in this sample encode the identical CDR3. The rearrangement joins TRGV2 to TRGJP. TCRdb gives no J gene; it was assigned here by matching the DNA to germline. This CDR3 has 15 amino acids. Germline CDR1 reads EGSNGY; CDR2 reads YDSYNSKV. CDR3 amino acids: CATWDGAFGQKIKVF. Written as DNA, the CDR3 is TGTGCTACCTGGGACGGGGCATTTGGGCAAAAAATCAAGGTATTT.

This clone was seen repeatedly, ten times or more. With only one base between it and a far larger clone, this is likely a read error. Additional DNA sequences in this sample encode the identical CDR3. The V call is TRGV2, the J call TRGJ1 or TRGJ2. Germline assignment: CDR1 EGSNGY and CDR2 YDSYNSKV. J was trimmed by 1 base and V by 1 base; bases with no gene match: 1. CDR3 length: 13 residues. The CDR3 reads CATWDGNYYKKLF. The DNA of the CDR3 is TGTGCCACCTGGGACGGAAATTATTATAAGAAACTCTTT.

This clone was observed many times. TCRdb's entry gives the protein of a much larger clone, which mismatches this DNA's translation at residue 14, likely from a read error; the protein reported here is translated from the DNA. The CDR3 sequence is CALWEPRDPELGKRIKVF. In DNA, the CDR3 is TGTGCCTTGTGGGAGCCCAGGGACCCGGAGTTGGGCAAAAGAATCAAGGTATTT. The chain couples TRGV9 to TRGJP. Here the J gene came from matching the DNA to germline, since TCRdb omits it. CDR3 length: 18 amino acids. The germline V gene has CDR1 GITISATS and CDR2 ISYDGTV (reference sequence).

About this clone itself: The TCRdb protein comes from a much larger clone and disagrees with this DNA's translation at residue 4, likely due to a read error; the protein given here is derived from the DNA. The genes are TRGV2 and TRGJ1 or TRGJ2. J was trimmed by 5 bases and V by 9 bases; bases with no gene match: 1. Germline CDR1 EGSNGY, CDR2 YDSYNSKV. This CDR3 has 9 amino acids. The CDR3 nucleotides read TGTGCCACCCATTATAAGAAACTCTTT. Encoded protein: CATHYKKLF.

This clone came up a few times. The TCRdb record carries a much larger clone's protein, which differs from this DNA's translation at residue 16; a read error is the likely cause, and the protein listed here is the DNA translation. The J gene was not called, though the V gene is TRGV2. The CDR3 covers 18 residues. Germline CDR1 reads EGSNGY; CDR2 reads YDSYNSKV. CDR3 residues: CATSQMALKYTTGWFMIF. The CDR3 bases are TGTGCCACCTCCCAGATGGCTCTTAAATATACCACTGGTTGGTTCATGATATTT.

Many counts were recorded for this clone. The TCRdb protein comes from a much larger clone and disagrees with this DNA's translation at residue 8, likely due to a read error; the protein given here is derived from the DNA. The gene calls are TRGV9 and TRGJ1 or TRGJ2. TCRdb does not report a J gene; here it was assigned by matching the DNA to germline references. This CDR3 is 14 amino acids long. V lost 0 bases to trimming and J lost 6 bases; unmatched junction nucleotides: 8. Per the germline V gene, CDR1 is GITISATS and CDR2 is ISYDGTV (reference sequence). CDR3 residues: CALWEVPSCYKKLF. Here the CDR3 DNA reads TGTGCCTTGTGGGAGGTGCCCTCTTGTTATAAGAAACTCTTT.

This clone appeared many times. The protein given by TCRdb reflects a much larger clone and differs at residue 4 from this DNA's translation, likely from a read error; the protein shown is the DNA's translation. The rearrangement joins TRGV2 to TRGJ1 or TRGJ2. TCRdb is silent on the J gene; assignment here came from matching the DNA to germline. CDR1 and CDR2 from the germline V gene are EGSNGY and YDSYNSKV. This CDR3 has 11 amino acids. Here the CDR3 reads CATRDGRKKLF. CDR3 in DNA: TGTGCCACCAGGGACGGGCGGAAGAAACTCTTT.

In this sample, this clone turned up many times. TCRdb shows a much larger clone's protein in place of this DNA's translation, and the two differ at residue 9, likely through a read error; the protein shown is translated from the DNA. V is TRGV2 and J is TRGJP2. CDR3 length: 12 residues. Germline CDR1 EGSNGY, CDR2 YDSYNSKV. The CDR3 reads CATWDGPWVKTF. The DNA for the CDR3 is TGTGCCACCTGGGACGGGCCTTGGGTCAAGACGTTT.

As for this clone: The mismatch at residue 7 between this DNA's translation and the TCRdb protein of a much larger clone likely reflects a read error; the protein shown is translated from the DNA. For the CDR3, the DNA is TGTGCCACCTGGGACGCTCCTTTTTATTATAAGAAACTCTTT. This encodes CATWDAPFYYKKLF. The rearrangement joins TRGV2 to TRGJ1 or TRGJ2. Germline matching of the DNA provided the J gene here, since TCRdb leaves it blank. The J segment lost 3 bases and the V segment lost 2 bases, leaving 7 bases of the junction unmatched. This CDR3 is built from 14 residues. Germline CDR1 is EGSNGY and CDR2 is YDSYNSKV.